The 16 T cell receptor beta chains reported below all come from one sample, sequenced in a study of identical twins. Each CDR3 protein is one row after TCRdb ran MiXCR on the 5' RACE reads. The sample contains hundreds of thousands of distinct CDR3 sequences, more than 6.5% of which appear only once. These same records also appear under a second study, on yellow fever vaccine responses in identical twins.

Sequences were obtained from PBMCs. The receptors derive from a young woman in good health.

Regarding this clonotype: One junction end does not reproduce the germline sequence, and a read error may be involved. V and J are TRBV27 and TRBJ2-1; 7 bases fit TRBD2. Looked up from germline, CDR1 is MNHEY and CDR2 is SMNVEV (reference sequence). The CDR3 is 16 residues long. The CDR3, as DNA: TGTACCAGCACCTTATCTAGCGGACTCTCCTACAATGAGCAGTTCTTC. Its translation is CTSTLSSGLSYNEQFF.

This clonotype was found many times. The rearrangement uses TRBV14 and TRBJ1-1, with D perhaps matching TRBD1 (6 bases). The V gene lost 0 bases and the J gene lost 6 bases, with 14 bases spanning the gap. Germline V gene data show CDR1 as SGHDN and CDR2 as FVKESK. The CDR3 covers 15 residues. The CDR3 bases are TGTGCCAGCAGCCAAGATTGGTCCGGGGGCGCTGAAGCTTTCTTT. Its protein is CASSQDWSGGAEAFF.

This clonotype has just a few counts. V and J are TRBV12-3 or TRBV12-4 and TRBJ2-7, with D possibly being TRBD1 or TRBD2 (5 bases each). The CDR3 is 14 amino acids. Trimming took 5 bases from V and 2 from J, leaving 13 bases between them. The CDR3 spells CASSTGPHPYEQYF. The CDR3 DNA sequence: TGTGCCAGCAGTACGGGACCTCATCCCTACGAGCAGTACTTC.

This clonotype showed up many times. This chain links TRBV15 with TRBJ2-5; no clear D gene. Germline V gene lookup returns CDR1 LNHNV and CDR2 YYDKDF (reference sequence). This CDR3 comprises 12 residues. Trimming removed 3 bases at V and 3 bases at J, with 5 bases between. The CDR3: CATSSAKETQYF. DNA for the CDR3: TGTGCCACCAGCAGTGCTAAAGAGACCCAGTACTTC.

J is TRBJ2-5 and V is TRBV29-1, with a weak D call TRBD1 (5 bases). V was pared by 6 bases and J by 3 bases, with 11 bases between. This CDR3 spans 12 amino acids. CDR1 and CDR2 from the germline V gene are SQVTM and ANQGSEA. The CDR3 nucleotides read TGCAGCGTCAATTTAGGGGAAGAGACCCAGTACTTC. Translation gives CSVNLGEETQYF.

This clonotype was counted a few times. This chain joins TRBV28 and TRBJ2-2, with D tentatively TRBD1 or TRBD2 (5 bases each). CDR1 MDHEN and CDR2 SYDVKM come from the germline V gene. CDR3 length: 13 residues. The V end lost 10 bases, the J end lost 5 bases, and 14 bases lay between the germline ends. The CDR3 DNA reads TGTGCCACCTACCGTGGGGGTACCGGGGAGCTGTTTTTT. Amino acid sequence: CATYRGGTGELFF.

This sequence joins TRBV28 and TRBJ2-7, with D unclear. Germline V gene lookup returns CDR1 MDHEN and CDR2 SYDVKM. The CDR3 is 14 amino acids. V was trimmed by 3 bases and J by 2 bases, leaving 11 bases between them. CDR3 nucleotides: TGTGCCAGCAGTTTCATGGACGGTACCTACGAGCAGTACTTC. Translation gives CASSFMDGTYEQYF.

The V gene is TRBV6-5, the J gene TRBJ1-2, with D perhaps TRBD1 (6 bases). V was pared by 2 bases and J by 4 bases, with 14 bases between. The CDR3 sequence is 15 residues long. Germline CDR1 and CDR2: MNHEY and SVGAGI. CDR3 in amino acids: CASSYSSSGVYGYTF. DNA of the CDR3: TGTGCCAGCAGTTACAGTTCCTCAGGGGTCTATGGCTACACCTTC.

This clonotype was seen many times. This chain links TRBV11-1 with TRBJ2-1; TRBD2 agrees at 7 bases. The CDR3 consists of 18 residues. The germline V gene has CDR1 SGHAT and CDR2 FQDESV (reference sequence). With 4 bases clipped from V and 3 bases from J, the junction kept 15 bases outside the gene matches. CDR3 bases: TGTGCCAGCAGCTATTCCCCGCTAGCGGAGGGCATCTACAATGAGCAGTTCTTC. Encoded protein: CASSYSPLAEGIYNEQFF.

This clonotype was observed a handful of times. The V gene is TRBV7-9, the J gene TRBJ1-2; D is unclear. The CDR3 runs to 15 residues. The V end was cut by 5 bases, the J end by 9 bases, with 22 bases between. The germline V gene encodes CDR1 SEHNR and CDR2 FQNEAQ (reference sequence). Here the CDR3 reads CASSPITLDGRSYTF. CDR3 nucleotide sequence: TGTGCCAGCAGCCCAATAACCTTAGACGGGCGGAGCTACACCTTC.

The chain combines TRBV4-3 with TRBJ2-3; tentatively, D is TRBD2 (6 bases). This CDR3 has 16 residues. Deletions cut 1 base from V and 0 bases from J, with 11 bases between. Per germline, CDR1 LGHNA and CDR2 YSLEER. The CDR3 nucleotides are TGCGCCAGCAGCCAAGGGTCGGAGGGGAGCACAGATACGCAGTATTTT. It is translated as CASSQGSEGSTDTQYF.

This chain joins TRBV9 and TRBJ2-1; 11 bases agree with TRBD2. In germline, CDR1 is SGDLS, CDR2 YYNGEE. The CDR3 loop spans 16 amino acids. The trim removed 4 bases at V and 9 bases at J, leaving 12 bases unmatched. CDR3 sequence reads: CASSLLSGGASGEQFF. CDR3 sequence (DNA): TGTGCCAGCAGCTTACTTAGCGGGGGGGCATCTGGTGAGCAGTTCTTC.

The genes are TRBV4-1 and TRBJ2-1, with TRBD2 matching 7 bases. Germline CDR1 reads MGHRA; CDR2 reads YSYEKL. Germline trimming cut 1 base from V and 9 bases from J; bases unmatched to any gene: 6. This CDR3 region has 14 residues. Here the CDR3 reads CASSQGPASGEQFF. The CDR3 coding sequence is TGCGCCAGCAGCCAAGGACCAGCTAGCGGTGAGCAGTTCTTC.

The sample holds one count of this clonotype. The rearrangement links TRBV5-1 to TRBJ2-7; tentative D call: TRBD2 (6 bases). The germline V gene encodes CDR1 SGHRS and CDR2 YFSETQ. The ends were cut back, 7 bases at V and 1 base at J, with 15 bases in the middle. This CDR3 is built from 14 residues. The DNA for the CDR3 is TGCGCCAGCGGAACTGGAGGGACTTCCTACGAGCAGTACTTC. Encoded protein: CASGTGGTSYEQYF.

This clonotype has a handful of counts. The chain uses TRBV11-2 and TRBJ2-7; 11 positions agree with TRBD1. The CDR3 has 16 amino acids. Germline V gene sequence: CDR1 SGHAT, CDR2 FQNNGV. The V segment lost 4 bases and the J segment 2 bases; nucleotides outside the gene matches: 7. The CDR3 loop reads CASSYFRDRGTYEQYF. The CDR3 DNA is TGTGCCAGCAGCTACTTTAGGGACAGGGGGACCTACGAGCAGTACTTC.

This clonotype showed up many times. The CDR3 DNA is TGCAGTGTAAGAAGACTAGTCTCCCAAGAGACCCAGTACTTC. Amino acids: CSVRRLVSQETQYF. V gene TRBV20-1 combines with J gene TRBJ2-5; tentative D call: TRBD2 (6 bases). Trimming left V 7 bases short and J 1 base short, with 16 bases between. Germline-derived CDR1 and CDR2 are DFQATT and SNEGSKA (reference sequence). The CDR3 runs to 14 residues.